This T cell receptor beta chain was sequenced for a study of T cell clonality in common variable immunodeficiency. This clone was observed many times. The antigen remains unidentified. The missing CDR3 end, 3 residues past where the read stops, is filled in from the germline J gene. The CDR3 covers 13 residues. Germline V gives CDR1 MDHEN, CDR2 SYDVKM. V lost 4 bases to trimming and J lost 0 bases, with 6 bases between them. Clones were read by immunoSEQ multiplex PCR, and TCRdb kept only the in-frame ones, dropping some. Altogether 26,000 or so clones were found in the sample, and no singletons occur. Whole-study results and caveats: In common variable immunodeficiency, TCR beta chains reportedly carried fewer deletions and N-nucleotide insertions.

The rearrangement uses TRBV28 and TRBJ1-1; D is unclear. This sequence originates from a human donor with common variable immunodeficiency. Sequences were obtained from peripheral blood mononuclear cells. This CDR3 reads CASSYGVNTEAFF. The sequenced part of the CDR3 DNA is TGTGCCAGCAGTTACGGGGTGAACACTGAA. Based on the CDR3 plus reference TRBV28 and TRBJ1-1, the full variable domain is DVKVTQSSRYLVKRTGEKVFLECVQDMDHENMFWYRQDPGLGLRLIYFSYDVKMKEKGDIPEGYSVSREKKERFSLILESASTNQTSMYLCASSYGVNTEAFFGQGTRLTVV.